This T cell receptor beta chain originates from a study of blood T cell repertoires in COVID-19. Study details: Italy, Spain and the United States were the sources of the convalescent and acute COVID-19 samples. PBMCs, B-cell-depleted T cells, or T cells were the source of the cDNA or gDNA that made up the material.

V lost 4 bases and J lost 2, with 16 bases in between. The V gene's germline CDR1 is SQVTM and CDR2 ANQGSEA. This CDR3 has 15 residues. Original handling: Nucleated cell number was recorded as an estimate derived from reference gene primer amplification. The method was immunoSEQ multiplex PCR; TCRdb's version includes in-frame clones alone and lacks a portion of them. Clone size and V and J calls were adopted from that table, with D and trimming inferred from the DNA. The sample lists some 380,000 clones, roughly four fifths occurring once. Sequencing used peripheral blood. This TCR was sampled from a human donor with acute or convalescent COVID-19. The donor label of this sample is uncertain. V usage is TRBV29-1 and J usage is TRBJ2-3; tentatively, D is TRBD2 (5 bases). The CDR3 DNA reads as TGCAGCGTTGTCCAGGCCGACTACTTCACAGATACGCAGTATTTT. Its translation is CSVVQADYFTDTQYF.